These T cell receptor beta chains were read from a single sample in a study of OX40 agonist ivuxolimab in advanced cancers. Sequencing was performed with immunoSEQ multiplex PCR; in TCRdb, only in-frame clones are kept and a portion is missing. This sample has about 75,000 clones, with approximately 84% found just once. The sequencing here drew on CD4+ or CD8+ T cells sorted from blood, taken in a trial of the OX40 agonist ivuxolimab. Receptors originate from an adult with an advanced solid tumor such as melanoma, head and neck, liver or kidney cancer. Each CDR3 is given with its conserved first and last residue. D genes are given only for firm matches. Some rows have no size entry. The others give once, few or many, or a class for an expanded clone.

j_call,v_call,d_call,clone_size,cdr3_nt,cdr3_aa
TRBJ1-1,TRBV5-1,-,-,TGCGCCAGCAGCTTGGTCTCCAGAAACACTGAAGCTTTCTTT,CASSLVSRNTEAFF
TRBJ2-3,TRBV2,-,-,TGTGCCAGCAGTGAAGGGCTCGCGGACACAGATACGCAGTATTTT,CASSEGLADTDTQYF
TRBJ1-6,TRBV11-2,-,-,TGTGCCAGCAGCTTAGAATGGGGTTATTCACCCCTCCACTTT,CASSLEWGYSPLHF
TRBJ2-5,TRBV4-1,TRBD1,-,TGCGCCAGCAGCCAGGACGGGGGACAGGGGGCGCGGGAGACCCAGTACTTC,CASSQDGGQGARETQYF
TRBJ2-3,TRBV29-1,TRBD1,-,TGCAGCGTTGGACAGGGGCGTAGCACAGATACGCAGTATTTT,CSVGQGRSTDTQYF
TRBJ1-3,TRBV6-6,-,-,TGTGCCAGCAGGCTGGGAAACACCATATATTTT,CASRLGNTIYF
TRBJ1-6,TRBV6-6,TRBD1,-,TGTGCCAGCACCCCAGGGGACAGGGACAATTCACCCCTCCACTTT,CASTPGDRDNSPLHF
TRBJ1-1,TRBV18,TRBD1,-,TGTGCCAGCTCATCCGGACAGGGGGCCACTGAAGCTTTCTTT,CASSSGQGATEAFF
TRBJ1-3,TRBV6-5,-,-,TGTGCCAGCAGCCTTACAGCTCCCTCTGGAAACACCATATATTTT,CASSLTAPSGNTIYF
TRBJ1-1,TRBV11-1,-,-,TGTGCCAGCAGCTCTGGAGTGGGAACTGAAGCTTTCTTT,CASSSGVGTEAFF
TRBJ1-1,TRBV6-5,-,once,TGTGCCAGCACTACCAACACTGAAGCTTTCTTT,CASTTNTEAFF
TRBJ2-4,TRBV28,TRBD2,-,TGTGCCAGCAGTTCCTTAGCGGGCAATAGGTACTTC,CASSSLAGNRYF
TRBJ2-1,TRBV18,-,-,TGTGCCAGCTACTCGATCGGGACACCAGACAATGAGCAGTTCTTC,CASYSIGTPDNEQFF
TRBJ1-1,TRBV27,TRBD1,-,TGTGCCAGCAAAATACAGGGGGCGCGGGAGGCTTTCTTT,CASKIQGAREAFF
TRBJ2-7,TRBV10-2,TRBD2,-,TGCGCCAGCAGTGAAAGCGGGAGTTACTACGAGCAGTACTTC,CASSESGSYYEQYF
TRBJ2-1,TRBV11-2,-,once,TGTGCCAGCAGCTTAGCCCGCGGGGATGAGCAGTTCTTC,CASSLARGDEQFF
TRBJ2-7,TRBV5-6,TRBD1,-,TGTGCCAGCAGCTTGTGGGACAGGGTTCGCGAGCAGTACTTC,CASSLWDRVREQYF
TRBJ2-3,TRBV5-1,-,few,TGCGCCAGCAGCTTGCCTGGGGGACGAGATACGCAGTATTTT,CASSLPGGRDTQYF
TRBJ2-7,TRBV29-1,-,-,TGCAGCGTTGATGGGGACCCTTCAGGGGTCGAGCAGTACTTC,CSVDGDPSGVEQYF
TRBJ1-3,TRBV18,-,-,TGTGCCAGCTCACACGATGACATGGGCACCATATATTTT,CASSHDDMGTIYF
TRBJ1-4,TRBV6-5,TRBD1,-,TGTGCCAGCAGTGTGGGACAGGGGGATGAAAAACTGTTTTTT,CASSVGQGDEKLFF
TRBJ2-1,TRBV5-1,-,once,TGCGCCAGCAGCTTAACGGCGAGCTCCTACAATGAGCAGTTCTTC,CASSLTASSYNEQFF
TRBJ2-5,TRBV28,-,once,TGTGCCAGCAGTTTCGACGGATACCAAGAGACCCAGTACTTC,CASSFDGYQETQYF
TRBJ1-4,TRBV28,-,-,TGTGCCAGCACCAACGGACGAAAACTGTTTTTT,CASTNGRKLFF
TRBJ2-1,TRBV6-7,-,-,TGTGCCAGCAGTTACCCCCTAGGTTCCACCCACAATGAGCAGTTCTTC,CASSYPLGSTHNEQFF
TRBJ2-6,TRBV15,-,-,TGTGCCACCAGCAGAGGGCAGGGCTGGGCCAACGTCCTGACTTTC,CATSRGQGWANVLTF
TRBJ2-7,TRBV28,TRBD2,-,TGTGCCAGCAGTTCCACCATGAGTAGCGGGAGGGCCCTCTACGAGCAGTACTTC,CASSSTMSSGRALYEQYF
TRBJ2-1,TRBV11-3,TRBD2,-,TGTGCCAGCAGCCCCTTAGCGGGAGGGACTGAGCAGTTCTTC,CASSPLAGGTEQFF
TRBJ2-4,TRBV5-1,-,-,TGCGCCAAAATCGGGCCAGTAGCCAAAAACATTCAGTACTTC,CAKIGPVAKNIQYF
TRBJ2-1,TRBV5-6,TRBD1,once,TGTGCCAGCAGCTATTGGACAGGACGAGGTGACAATGAGCAGTTCTTC,CASSYWTGRGDNEQFF
TRBJ1-4,TRBV5-8,TRBD1,once,TGTGCCAGCAGCACCGGACAGGGAGGGAGTGAAAAACTGTTTTTT,CASSTGQGGSEKLFF
TRBJ2-7,TRBV6-5,TRBD1,-,TGTGCCAGCAGGACAGGGCAATACGAGCAGTACTTC,CASRTGQYEQYF